A single sample is the source of the 13 T cell receptor beta chains below, sequenced in a study of shared clonotypes between healthy human individuals (dated by TCRdb to the early 2020s). The receptor library was made with the immunoSEQ multiplex PCR assay. In its TCRdb copy, this immuneACCESS table keeps in-frame sequences only and misses some clones. Where compared with another copy, unresolved V genes explain less than half of these, and the others have no known cause. The sample table contains roughly 650,000 clones; only one count was recorded for 95% to 98% of them. 0.057% of the sample is held by the ten biggest clonotypes. The sequenced material came from naive CD4+ T cells sorted from blood. The cell subset or site label corresponds to: CD45RA+ positively selected. The receptors here all came from a woman aged 30 to 39 in good health.

V gene TRBV5-1 combines with J gene TRBJ2-2; maybe TRBD1 (6 bases). This CDR3 is 16 amino acids long. The germline V and J ends were trimmed by 2 bases and 7 bases, with 18 bases remaining between them. The germline V gene encodes CDR1 SGHRS and CDR2 YFSETQ. CDR3 in DNA: TGCGCCAGCAGCTTTACAGGGTCCGCACCAGACGGGGAGCTGTTTTTT. Its protein is CASSFTGSAPDGELFF.

This rearrangement joins TRBV6-5 to TRBJ2-5; 11 bases match TRBD1. V gave up 5 bases and J gave up 4 bases; unmatched junction bases: 6. Germline CDR1 is MNHEY and CDR2 is SVGAGI. This CDR3 is 15 amino acids long. The CDR3 loop reads CASSQDRGRGETQYF. The CDR3, as DNA: TGTGCCAGCAGTCAGGACAGGGGGCGGGGAGAGACCCAGTACTTC.

The rearrangement joins TRBV5-1 to TRBJ2-2; D uncertain. The CDR3 runs to 14 residues. Germline loops: CDR1 SGHRS, CDR2 YFSETQ. The V gene lost 4 bases and the J gene lost 7 bases, with 14 bases spanning the gap. The CDR3 loop reads CASSNQTWGGELFF. The CDR3, as DNA: TGCGCCAGCAGCAATCAAACTTGGGGCGGGGAGCTGTTTTTT.

The chain couples TRBV4-1 to TRBJ2-5; no definite D call. Germline CDR1 and CDR2: MGHRA and YSYEKL. V lost 0 bases to trimming and J lost 5 bases, with 16 bases between them. The CDR3 extends over 16 amino acids. In DNA, the CDR3 is TGCGCCAGCAGCCAAGAAGGGATGGGCTTGGGGGAGACCCAGTACTTC. It encodes CASSQEGMGLGETQYF.

This clone appeared a single time. This chain connects TRBV28 to TRBJ1-1; 9 bases are shared with TRBD1. CDR3 length: 15 amino acids. V gave up 6 bases and J gave up 6 bases; unmatched junction bases: 11. Germline values: CDR1 MDHEN, CDR2 SYDVKM. The CDR3 bases are TGTGCCAGCAGCCGAGGGGACAGGGCTCGACCTGAAGCTTTCTTT. Translation: CASSRGDRARPEAFF.

The rearrangement uses TRBV6-1 and TRBJ1-1; possibly TRBD1 for D (5 bases). CDR1 is MNHNS, CDR2 SASEGT, per germline. The CDR3 spans 14 residues. The V end was cut by 0 bases, the J end by 4 bases, with 9 bases between. Written as DNA, the CDR3 is TGTGCCAGCAGTGAAGCGGGGGACGGCACTGAAGCTTTCTTT. Encoded protein: CASSEAGDGTEAFF.

J is TRBJ2-5 and V is TRBV28; 7 positions agree with TRBD2. The CDR3 loop spans 13 amino acids. J lost 5 bases, V lost 6 bases, and 6 bases had no gene match. The germline CDR1 and CDR2 sequences are MDHEN and SYDVKM. As DNA, the CDR3 is TGTGCCAGCAGCAGCGGGACTGTGGAGACCCAGTACTTC. It codes for CASSSGTVETQYF.

The CDR3, as DNA: TGTGCCAGCACTAAAGGAGCGAGCTCCTACAATGAGCAGTTCTTC. Its protein is CASTKGASSYNEQFF. This sequence joins TRBV9 and TRBJ2-1; D is unclear. The CDR3 loop spans 15 amino acids. V was trimmed by 6 bases and J by 0 bases, leaving 13 bases between them. Germline V gene sequence: CDR1 SGDLS, CDR2 YYNGEE.

V and J are TRBV5-5 and TRBJ1-1; 7 nucleotides line up with TRBD1. From germline, CDR1 is SGHKS and CDR2 YYEKEE (reference sequence). V gave up 5 bases and J gave up 0 bases; unmatched junction bases: 4. The CDR3 sequence is 14 residues long. Here the CDR3 reads CASRFQGVNTEAFF. The CDR3 DNA sequence: TGTGCCAGCAGATTCCAGGGGGTGAACACTGAAGCTTTCTTT.

The gene calls are TRBV5-6 and TRBJ1-2, with D possibly matching TRBD1 (5 bases). Trimming removed 6 bases at V and 3 bases at J, with 15 bases between. Germline V gives CDR1 SGHDT, CDR2 YYEEEE. This CDR3 is 14 amino acids long. CDR3 nucleotide sequence: TGTGCCAGCAACCTCCGGGGACGAGACTATGGCTACACCTTC. Translation: CASNLRGRDYGYTF.

The CDR3 here is CASSPGQGAGTEAFF. CDR3 bases: TGTGCCAGCAGTCCGGGACAGGGGGCGGGCACTGAAGCTTTCTTT. This chain uses TRBV28 with TRBJ1-1; 12 nucleotides line up with TRBD1. This CDR3 is 15 amino acids long. Germline-derived CDR1 and CDR2 are MDHEN and SYDVKM. J gave up 4 bases and V 5 bases, and 5 bases lay outside the gene matches.

This chain links TRBV28 with TRBJ2-1; 9 bases fit TRBD2. Per the germline V gene, CDR1 is MDHEN and CDR2 is SYDVKM. V shed 5 bases and J 4 bases; nucleotides not matched to a gene: 12. This CDR3 is 17 amino acids long. CDR3 sequence (DNA): TGTGCCAGCAGTCCACCCCCTCTAGCGGGGATATACAATGAGCAGTTCTTC. Residues: CASSPPPLAGIYNEQFF.

The chain carries TRBV9 and TRBJ2-1, with 8 bases identical to TRBD2. Germline V CDR1 and CDR2: SGDLS, YYNGEE. There are 18 residues in the CDR3. The ends lost 4 bases at V and 4 bases at J; junction bases unmatched: 16. CDR3 residues: CASSPSTYSGKAYNEQFF. The CDR3 DNA follows: TGTGCCAGCAGCCCCTCTACCTATAGCGGGAAGGCTTACAATGAGCAGTTCTTC.